This T cell receptor (beta chain) is from a study of CD8 T cells in ankylosing spondylitis. Preparation of TCR beta libraries was done by quantitative 5'-RACE with molecular barcodes. A single record per CDR3 protein comes from TCRdb applying MiXCR to the 5' RACE reads. Among about 510,000 distinct CDR3 sequences listed, approximately 5.3% were seen once. This clonotype was detected many times. Its matching antigen is unknown. Study-wide points: Among TCR beta sequences, a motif of roughly 8 highly homologous variants appeared characteristic of ankylosing spondylitis blood. The study looked at matched synovial fluid samples from ankylosing spondylitis patients. Disease-linked clones were reported to be significantly enriched there. CD8+ cells made up the disease-linked clones, which were relatively rare in peripheral blood.

CDR1 and CDR2 from the germline V gene are SGHRS and YFSETQ. The V and J ends lost 5 bases and 3 bases respectively, with 5 bases between them. The CDR3 is 11 residues long. Specimen: blood, either unsorted or a sorted T cell fraction (not recorded which). This TCR derives from a male donor with ankylosing spondylitis. This sequence joins TRBV5-1 and TRBJ2-5; no reliable D call. The CDR3 nucleotides are TGCGCCAGCAGGATCGAAGAGACCCAGTACTTC. This encodes CASRIEETQYF. Full variable domain (rest looked up from reference TRBV5-1 and TRBJ2-5): KAGVTQTPRYLIKTRGQQVTLSCSPISGHRSVSWYQQTPGQGLQFLFEYFSETQRNKGNFPGRFSGRQFSNSRSEMNVSTLELGDSALYLCASRIEETQYFGPGTRLLVL.